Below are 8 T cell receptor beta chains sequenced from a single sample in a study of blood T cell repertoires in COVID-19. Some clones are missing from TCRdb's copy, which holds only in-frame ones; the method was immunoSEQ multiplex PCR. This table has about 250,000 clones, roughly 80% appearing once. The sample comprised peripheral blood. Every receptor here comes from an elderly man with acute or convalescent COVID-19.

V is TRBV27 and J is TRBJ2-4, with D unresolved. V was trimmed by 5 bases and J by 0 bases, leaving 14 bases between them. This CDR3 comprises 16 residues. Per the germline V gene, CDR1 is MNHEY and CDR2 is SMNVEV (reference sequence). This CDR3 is CASSPIKKIAKNIQYF. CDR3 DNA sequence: TGTGCCAGCAGTCCTATTAAAAAGATAGCCAAAAACATTCAGTACTTC.

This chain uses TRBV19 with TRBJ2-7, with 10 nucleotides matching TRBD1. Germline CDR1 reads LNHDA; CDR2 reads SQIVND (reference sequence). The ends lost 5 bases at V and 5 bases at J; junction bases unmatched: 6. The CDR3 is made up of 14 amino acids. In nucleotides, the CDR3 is TGTGCCAGTAGTCCCCTGGACAGGGGGGACGAGCAGTACTTC. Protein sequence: CASSPLDRGDEQYF.

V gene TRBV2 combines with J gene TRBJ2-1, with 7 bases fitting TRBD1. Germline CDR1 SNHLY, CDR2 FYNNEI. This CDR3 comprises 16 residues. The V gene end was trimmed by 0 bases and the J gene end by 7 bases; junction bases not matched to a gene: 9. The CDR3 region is CASSEAGNRGQNEQFF. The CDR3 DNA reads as TGTGCCAGCAGTGAAGCAGGAAACAGGGGACAAAATGAGCAGTTCTTC.

The CDR3 protein is CASSLGGSITYNEQFF. The CDR3 nucleotides are TGCGCCAGCAGCTTGGGCGGTAGTATAACCTACAATGAGCAGTTCTTC. The V gene is TRBV5-1, the J gene TRBJ2-1; D gene ambiguous. The CDR3 is made up of 16 amino acids. The germline CDR1 and CDR2 sequences are SGHRS and YFSETQ. Trimming shortened V by 0 bases and J by 2 bases, and 12 bases separated the two germline ends.

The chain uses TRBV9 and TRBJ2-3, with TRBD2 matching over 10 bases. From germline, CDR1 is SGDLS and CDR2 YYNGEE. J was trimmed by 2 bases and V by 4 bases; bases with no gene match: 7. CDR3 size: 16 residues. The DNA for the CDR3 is TGTGCCAGCAGCCCCGTAGCGGGGGGCCCCACAGATACGCAGTATTTT. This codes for CASSPVAGGPTDTQYF.

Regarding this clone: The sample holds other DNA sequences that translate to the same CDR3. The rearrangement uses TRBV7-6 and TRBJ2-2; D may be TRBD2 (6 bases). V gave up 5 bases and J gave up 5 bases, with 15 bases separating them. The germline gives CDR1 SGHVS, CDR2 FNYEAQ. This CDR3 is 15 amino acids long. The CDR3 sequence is CASSRGVAGTGELFF. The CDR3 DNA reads TGTGCCAGCAGCCGCGGGGTGGCGGGAACCGGGGAGCTGTTTTTT.

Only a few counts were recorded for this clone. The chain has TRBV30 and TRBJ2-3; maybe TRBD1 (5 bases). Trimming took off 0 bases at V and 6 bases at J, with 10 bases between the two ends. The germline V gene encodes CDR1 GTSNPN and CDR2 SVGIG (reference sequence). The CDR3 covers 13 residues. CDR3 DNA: TGTGCCTGGAGTGTAAAGGGGTCCGATACGCAGTATTTT. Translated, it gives CAWSVKGSDTQYF. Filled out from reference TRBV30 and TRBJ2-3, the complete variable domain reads SQTIHQWPATLVQPVGSPLSLECTVEGTSNPNLYWYRQAAGRGLQLLFYSVGIGQISSEVPQNLSASRPQDRQFILSSKKLLLSDSGFYLCAWSVKGSDTQYFGPGTRLTVL.

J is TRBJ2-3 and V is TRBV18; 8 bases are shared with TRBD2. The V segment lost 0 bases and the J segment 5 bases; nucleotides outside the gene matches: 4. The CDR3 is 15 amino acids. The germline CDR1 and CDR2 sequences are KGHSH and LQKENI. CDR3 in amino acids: CASSPPRGGGDTQYF. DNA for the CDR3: TGTGCCAGCTCACCACCACGGGGGGGAGGAGATACGCAGTATTTT.